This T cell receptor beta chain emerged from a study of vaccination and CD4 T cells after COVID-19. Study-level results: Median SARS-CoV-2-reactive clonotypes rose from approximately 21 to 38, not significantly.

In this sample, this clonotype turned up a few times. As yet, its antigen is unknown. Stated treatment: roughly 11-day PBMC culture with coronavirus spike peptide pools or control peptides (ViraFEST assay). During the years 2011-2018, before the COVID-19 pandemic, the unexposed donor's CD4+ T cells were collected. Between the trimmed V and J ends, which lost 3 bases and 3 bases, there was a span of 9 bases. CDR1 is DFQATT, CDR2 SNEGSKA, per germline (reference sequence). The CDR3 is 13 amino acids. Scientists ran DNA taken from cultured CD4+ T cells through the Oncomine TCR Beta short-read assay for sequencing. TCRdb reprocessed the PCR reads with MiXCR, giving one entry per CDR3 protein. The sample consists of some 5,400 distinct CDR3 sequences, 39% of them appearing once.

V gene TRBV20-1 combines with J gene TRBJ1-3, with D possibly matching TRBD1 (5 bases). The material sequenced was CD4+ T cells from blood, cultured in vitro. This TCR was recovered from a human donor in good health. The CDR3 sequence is CSARTENGNTIYF. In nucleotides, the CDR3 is TGCAGTGCTAGGACAGAGAATGGAAACACCATATATTTT.